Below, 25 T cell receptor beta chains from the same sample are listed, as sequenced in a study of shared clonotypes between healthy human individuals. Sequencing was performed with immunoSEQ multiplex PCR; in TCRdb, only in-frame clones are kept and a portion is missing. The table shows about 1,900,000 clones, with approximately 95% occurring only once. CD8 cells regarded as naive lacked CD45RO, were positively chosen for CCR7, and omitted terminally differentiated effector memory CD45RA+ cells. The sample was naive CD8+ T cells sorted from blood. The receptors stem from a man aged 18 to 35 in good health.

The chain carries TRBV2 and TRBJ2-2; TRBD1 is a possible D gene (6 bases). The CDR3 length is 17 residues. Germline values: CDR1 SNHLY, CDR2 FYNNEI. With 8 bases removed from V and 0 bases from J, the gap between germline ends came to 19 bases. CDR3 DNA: TGTGCCAGCGGACGGACAGCCCTGGGCCCGAACACCGGGGAGCTGTTTTTT. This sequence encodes CASGRTALGPNTGELFF.

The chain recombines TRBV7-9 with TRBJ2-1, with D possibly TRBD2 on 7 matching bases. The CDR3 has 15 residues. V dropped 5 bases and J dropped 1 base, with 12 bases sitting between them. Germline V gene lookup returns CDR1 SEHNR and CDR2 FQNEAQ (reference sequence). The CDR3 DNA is TGTGCCAGCAGCCGAGGGGGGGATTCCTACAATGAGCAGTTCTTC. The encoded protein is CASSRGGDSYNEQFF.

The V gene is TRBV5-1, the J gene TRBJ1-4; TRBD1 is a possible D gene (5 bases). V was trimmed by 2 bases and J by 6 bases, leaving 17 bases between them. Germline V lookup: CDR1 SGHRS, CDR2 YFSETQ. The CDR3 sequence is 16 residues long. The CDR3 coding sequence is TGCGCCAGCAGCTTAGGGCAGGGTATAGGGGATGAAAAACTGTTTTTT. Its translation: CASSLGQGIGDEKLFF.

The CDR3 DNA reads as TGTGCCAGCAGCTTGGAGCAGGGGGCAAAGGGGTTGTTTTTT. Protein sequence: CASSLEQGAKGLFF. The rearrangement joins TRBV5-6 to TRBJ2-2; 8 bases match TRBD1. V gave up 0 bases and J gave up 15 bases; unmatched junction bases: 10. The CDR3 covers 14 residues. The V gene's germline CDR1 is SGHDT and CDR2 YYEEEE.

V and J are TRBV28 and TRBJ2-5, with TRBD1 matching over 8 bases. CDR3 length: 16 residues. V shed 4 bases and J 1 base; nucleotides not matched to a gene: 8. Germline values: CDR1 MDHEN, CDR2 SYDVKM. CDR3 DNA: TGTGCCAGCAGTTCGGGGACAGGAACGGTCCAAGAGACCCAGTACTTC. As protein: CASSSGTGTVQETQYF.

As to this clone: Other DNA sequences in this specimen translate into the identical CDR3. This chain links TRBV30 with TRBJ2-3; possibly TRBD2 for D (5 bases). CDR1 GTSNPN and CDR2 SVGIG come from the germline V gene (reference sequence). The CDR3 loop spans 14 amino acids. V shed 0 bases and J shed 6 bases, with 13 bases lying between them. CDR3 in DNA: TGTGCCTGGAGTGTGTCAGGAGGCGGGGATACGCAGTATTTT. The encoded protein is CAWSVSGGGDTQYF.

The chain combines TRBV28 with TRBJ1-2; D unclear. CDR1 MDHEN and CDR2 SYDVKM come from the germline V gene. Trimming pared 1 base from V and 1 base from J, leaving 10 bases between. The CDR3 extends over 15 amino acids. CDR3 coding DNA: TGTGCCAGCAGTTTATCTGGGCCTTTTAACTATGGCTACACCTTC. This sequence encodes CASSLSGPFNYGYTF.

For the CDR3, the DNA is TGTGCCAGTCGATGGGCGGGAGACTACGAGCAGTACTTC. Translation: CASRWAGDYEQYF. The J gene is TRBJ2-7, the V gene TRBV19, with 7 bases matching TRBD2. CDR3 length: 13 residues. Germline trimming cut 8 bases from V and 3 bases from J; bases unmatched to any gene: 7. The germline V gene has CDR1 LNHDA and CDR2 SQIVND (reference sequence).

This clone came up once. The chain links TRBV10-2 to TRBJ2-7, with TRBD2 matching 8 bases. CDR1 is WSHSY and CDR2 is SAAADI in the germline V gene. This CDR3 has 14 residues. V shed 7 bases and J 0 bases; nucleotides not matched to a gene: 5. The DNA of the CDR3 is TGCGCCAGCACCCGAGCGGGGGCCTCCTACGAGCAGTACTTC. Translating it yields CASTRAGASYEQYF.

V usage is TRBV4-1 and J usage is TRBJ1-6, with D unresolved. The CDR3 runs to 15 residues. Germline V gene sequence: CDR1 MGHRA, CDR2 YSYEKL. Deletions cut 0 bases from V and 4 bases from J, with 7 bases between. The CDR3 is CASSQERGYNSPLHF. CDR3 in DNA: TGCGCCAGCAGCCAAGAGAGAGGGTATAATTCACCCCTCCACTTT.

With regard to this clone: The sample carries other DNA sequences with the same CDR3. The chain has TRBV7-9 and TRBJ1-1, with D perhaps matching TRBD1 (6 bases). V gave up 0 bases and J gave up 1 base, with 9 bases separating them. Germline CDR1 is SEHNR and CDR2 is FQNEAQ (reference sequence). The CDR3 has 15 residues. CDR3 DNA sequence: TGTGCCAGCAGCTTAGCGCTGGGACAGAACACTGAAGCTTTCTTT. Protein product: CASSLALGQNTEAFF.

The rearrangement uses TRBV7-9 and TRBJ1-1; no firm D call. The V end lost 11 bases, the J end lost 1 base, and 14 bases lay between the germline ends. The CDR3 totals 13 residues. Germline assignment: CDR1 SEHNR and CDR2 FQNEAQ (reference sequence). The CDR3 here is CAGNPTENTEAFF. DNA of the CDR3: TGTGCCGGCAATCCGACTGAGAACACTGAAGCTTTCTTT.

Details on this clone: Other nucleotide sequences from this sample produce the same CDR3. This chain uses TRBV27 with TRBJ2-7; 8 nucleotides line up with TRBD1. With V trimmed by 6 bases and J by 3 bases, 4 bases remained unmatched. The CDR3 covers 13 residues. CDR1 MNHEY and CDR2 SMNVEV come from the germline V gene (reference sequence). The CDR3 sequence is CASSLGTGYEQYF. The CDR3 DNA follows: TGTGCCAGCAGCTTGGGGACAGGCTACGAGCAGTACTTC.

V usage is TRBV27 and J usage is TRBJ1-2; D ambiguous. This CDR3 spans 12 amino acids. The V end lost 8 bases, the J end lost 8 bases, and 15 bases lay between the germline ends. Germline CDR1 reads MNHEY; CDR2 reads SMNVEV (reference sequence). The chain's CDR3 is CASGTVAGGYTF. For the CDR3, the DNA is TGTGCCAGCGGTACCGTGGCCGGAGGCTACACCTTC.

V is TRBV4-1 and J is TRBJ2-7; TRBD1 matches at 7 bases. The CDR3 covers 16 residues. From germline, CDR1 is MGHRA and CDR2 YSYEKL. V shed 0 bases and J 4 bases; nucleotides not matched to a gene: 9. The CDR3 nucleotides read TGCGCCAGCAGCCAAGAATCGGGGCAGGGGGTTTACGAGCAGTACTTC. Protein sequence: CASSQESGQGVYEQYF.

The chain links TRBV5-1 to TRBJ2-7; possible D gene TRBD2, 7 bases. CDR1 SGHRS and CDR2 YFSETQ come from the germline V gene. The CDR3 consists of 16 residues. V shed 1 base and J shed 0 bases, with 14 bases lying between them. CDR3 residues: CASSLRGGPSSYEQYF. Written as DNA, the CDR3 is TGCGCCAGCAGCTTGAGGGGGGGCCCCAGCTCCTACGAGCAGTACTTC.

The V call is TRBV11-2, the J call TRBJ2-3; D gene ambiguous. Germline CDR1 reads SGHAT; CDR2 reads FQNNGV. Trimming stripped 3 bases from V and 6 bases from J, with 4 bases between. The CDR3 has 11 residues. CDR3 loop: CASSFMDTQYF. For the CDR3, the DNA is TGTGCCAGCAGCTTCATGGATACGCAGTATTTT.

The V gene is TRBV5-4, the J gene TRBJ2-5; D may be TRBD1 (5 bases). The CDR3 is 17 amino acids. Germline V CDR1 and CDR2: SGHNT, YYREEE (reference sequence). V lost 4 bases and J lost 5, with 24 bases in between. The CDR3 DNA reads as TGTGCCAGCAGCCCAGTCAATCAGGGCTCGAGAAGGGAGACCCAGTACTTC. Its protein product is CASSPVNQGSRRETQYF. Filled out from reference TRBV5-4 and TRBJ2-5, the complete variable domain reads ETGVTQSPTHLIKTRGQQVTLRCSSQSGHNTVSWYQQALGQGPQFIFQYYREEENGRGNFPPRFSGLQFPNYSSELNVNALELDDSALYLCASSPVNQGSRRETQYFGPGTRLLVL.

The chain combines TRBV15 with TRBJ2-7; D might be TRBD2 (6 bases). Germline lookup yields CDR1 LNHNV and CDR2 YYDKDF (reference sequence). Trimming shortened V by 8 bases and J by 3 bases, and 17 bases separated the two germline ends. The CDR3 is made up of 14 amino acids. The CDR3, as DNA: TGTGCCACCCCTCGAGGCGGGGCAGTCTACGAGCAGTACTTC. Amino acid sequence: CATPRGGAVYEQYF.

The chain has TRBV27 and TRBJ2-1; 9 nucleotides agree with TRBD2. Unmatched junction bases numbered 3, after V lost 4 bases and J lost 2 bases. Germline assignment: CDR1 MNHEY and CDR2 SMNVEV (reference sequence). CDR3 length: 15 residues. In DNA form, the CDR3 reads TGTGCCAGCAGTTCTAGCGGGAACCCCTACAATGAGCAGTTCTTC. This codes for CASSSSGNPYNEQFF.

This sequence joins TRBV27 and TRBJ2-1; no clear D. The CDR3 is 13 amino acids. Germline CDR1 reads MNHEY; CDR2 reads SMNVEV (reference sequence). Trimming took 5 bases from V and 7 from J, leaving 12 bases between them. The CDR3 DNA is TGTGCCAGCAGTCCCGTGGGGTGGAATGAGCAGTTCTTC. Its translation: CASSPVGWNEQFF.

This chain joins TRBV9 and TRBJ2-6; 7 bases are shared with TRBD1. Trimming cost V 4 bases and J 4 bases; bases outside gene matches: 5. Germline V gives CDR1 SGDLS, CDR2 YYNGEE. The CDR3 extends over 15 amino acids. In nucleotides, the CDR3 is TGTGCCAGCAGCTCCACAGGGGCCGGGGCCAACGTCCTGACTTTC. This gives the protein CASSSTGAGANVLTF.

The CDR3 spells CASSQEWGLLSEAFF. In nucleotides, the CDR3 is TGCGCCAGCAGCCAAGAGTGGGGGTTGCTGAGTGAAGCTTTCTTT. V usage is TRBV4-3 and J usage is TRBJ1-1, with D perhaps matching TRBD1 (5 bases). Looked up from germline, CDR1 is LGHNA and CDR2 is YSLEER. V dropped 0 bases and J dropped 7 bases, with 15 bases sitting between them. The CDR3 is 15 residues long.

The CDR3 nucleotides are TGTGCCAGCAGTTTAGCGGGGGTAACCTACGAGCAGTACTTC. Translation: CASSLAGVTYEQYF. This chain joins TRBV28 and TRBJ2-7, with 7 bases identical to TRBD2. Trimming at V came to 2 bases and at J to 2 bases, leaving 3 bases not matched to a gene. The CDR3 totals 14 residues. Germline V gene sequence: CDR1 MDHEN, CDR2 SYDVKM.

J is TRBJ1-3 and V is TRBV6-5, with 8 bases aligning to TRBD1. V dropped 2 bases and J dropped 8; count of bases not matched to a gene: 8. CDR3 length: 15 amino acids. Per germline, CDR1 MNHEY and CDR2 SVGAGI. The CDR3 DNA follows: TGTGCCAGCAGTTACAGGCCAGGGGGCAAGGACACCATATATTTT. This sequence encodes CASSYRPGGKDTIYF.